This entry lists 25 T cell receptor beta chains sequenced from one sample in a study of blood T cells in healthy people across ages. It was with a sample-barcoded 5' primer and a J-beta primer mix that a second PCR of roughly 7 to 12 cycles was run. TCRdb re-called the 5' RACE reads with MiXCR, one entry per CDR3 protein. The sample carries some 1.4 million distinct CDR3 sequences, around two fifths recorded once. Sequences were obtained from blood. These receptors came from a woman in her late teens or twenties in good health.

Only a few counts were recorded for this clonotype. V and J are TRBV20-1 and TRBJ2-7; D ambiguous. Germline V gene data show CDR1 as DFQATT and CDR2 as SNEGSKA (reference sequence). The V end lost 3 bases, the J end lost 2 bases, and 14 bases lay between the germline ends. The CDR3 spans 14 residues. This CDR3 is CSARLGLVAYEQYF. The CDR3 DNA reads TGCAGTGCTAGGTTAGGGTTGGTGGCCTACGAGCAGTACTTC.

V and J are TRBV6-1 and TRBJ2-3, with D unclear. V lost 1 base and J lost 11, with 10 bases in between. This CDR3 contains 12 residues. Looked up from germline, CDR1 is MNHNS and CDR2 is SASEGT. CDR3 nucleotides: TGTGCCAGCAGTGAAGAGACTCCCCAGCAGTATTTT. It codes for CASSEETPQQYF.

The chain links TRBV27 to TRBJ1-1, with a weak D call TRBD1 (6 bases). The germline V gene encodes CDR1 MNHEY and CDR2 SMNVEV (reference sequence). V lost 6 bases and J 5 bases, leaving 22 bases between the germline ends. There are 16 residues in the CDR3. DNA for the CDR3: TGTGCCAGCAGAGGGGTTGGGGGGCGGTTAGGTACTGAAGCTTTCTTT. Translating it yields CASRGVGGRLGTEAFF.

The rearrangement uses TRBV3-1 and TRBJ2-2; a weak D match, TRBD2 (6 bases). The germline V gene has CDR1 LGHDT and CDR2 YNNKEL (reference sequence). The CDR3 sequence is 14 residues long. V lost 4 bases to trimming and J lost 5 bases, with 11 bases between them. Here the CDR3 reads CASSRSGTTGELFF. In DNA form, the CDR3 reads TGTGCCAGCAGCCGGTCCGGGACTACCGGGGAGCTGTTTTTT.

CDR3 DNA sequence: TGTGCCAGCAGCCCCAAGGTTGCGGGGTGGGGGACAGATACGCAGTATTTT. It is translated as CASSPKVAGWGTDTQYF. The V call is TRBV5-4, the J call TRBJ2-3; TRBD2 is a possible D gene (6 bases). The CDR3 spans 17 residues. V lost 4 bases to trimming and J lost 3 bases, with 21 bases between them. Germline CDR1 and CDR2: SGHNT and YYREEE (reference sequence).

The chain is built from TRBV5-1 and TRBJ2-2; D remains unclear. Germline V gene data show CDR1 as SGHRS and CDR2 as YFSETQ. The CDR3 spans 14 residues. Between the trimmed V and J ends, which lost 4 bases and 8 bases, there was a span of 15 bases. CDR3 region: CASSPGPTAGELFF. As DNA, the CDR3 is TGCGCCAGCAGCCCCGGGCCCACGGCGGGGGAGCTGTTTTTT. Looking up the rest from reference TRBV5-1 and TRBJ2-2 gives the full variable domain: KAGVTQTPRYLIKTRGQQVTLSCSPISGHRSVSWYQQTPGQGLQFLFEYFSETQRNKGNFPGRFSGRQFSNSRSEMNVSTLELGDSALYLCASSPGPTAGELFFGEGSRLTVL.

The genes are TRBV29-1 and TRBJ2-3; D is possibly TRBD1 or TRBD2 (6 bases each). This CDR3 region has 17 residues. Trimming removed 1 base from V and 0 bases from J, with 17 bases in between. Looked up from germline, CDR1 is SQVTM and CDR2 is ANQGSEA. CDR3 in amino acids: CSVEVAGRTESTDTQYF. The DNA of the CDR3 is TGCAGCGTTGAAGTGGCGGGGAGGACAGAGAGCACAGATACGCAGTATTTT.

In this sample, this clonotype turned up a few times. The chain employs TRBV5-6 and TRBJ1-2; D gene ambiguous. The germline gives CDR1 SGHDT, CDR2 YYEEEE. V was clipped by 1 base and J by 1 base, with 11 bases between them. This CDR3 has 15 amino acids. This CDR3 is CASSLSAARNYGYTF. The CDR3 DNA reads TGTGCCAGCAGCTTGTCGGCTGCTCGTAACTATGGCTACACCTTC.

The chain's CDR3 is CASSQDPRAATYNEQFF. The CDR3 nucleotides read TGCGCCAGCAGCCAAGATCCTCGGGCAGCCACCTACAATGAGCAGTTCTTC. The rearrangement links TRBV4-1 to TRBJ2-1; D not certain. The ends were cut back, 0 bases at V and 2 bases at J, with 14 bases in the middle. CDR1 is MGHRA and CDR2 is YSYEKL in the germline V gene. The CDR3 extends over 17 amino acids.

This clonotype was picked up a small number of times. The chain recombines TRBV6-5 with TRBJ2-5, with D possibly TRBD1 on 5 matching bases. Per germline, CDR1 MNHEY and CDR2 SVGAGI. The V and J ends lost 2 bases and 5 bases respectively, with 12 bases between them. The CDR3 sequence is 14 residues long. The CDR3 sequence: CASSYMTARETQYF. The CDR3 coding sequence is TGTGCCAGCAGTTACATGACAGCAAGGGAGACCCAGTACTTC.

In its sample, this clonotype was seen a few times. The genes are TRBV2 and TRBJ2-7; D unresolved. From germline, CDR1 is SNHLY and CDR2 FYNNEI. Deletions cut 1 base from V and 4 bases from J, with 5 bases between. The CDR3 consists of 12 residues. The chain's CDR3 is CASSEEVYEQYF. The CDR3 nucleotides read TGTGCCAGCAGTGAAGAGGTTTACGAGCAGTACTTC.

The rearrangement uses TRBV28 and TRBJ1-1; TRBD1 agrees at 10 bases. This CDR3 comprises 14 residues. The trim removed 5 bases at V and 6 bases at J, leaving 6 bases unmatched. Germline assignment: CDR1 MDHEN and CDR2 SYDVKM. The CDR3 DNA reads as TGTGCCAGCAGTCCGACAGGGGGCTGGTCTGAAGCTTTCTTT. Translated, it gives CASSPTGGWSEAFF. Complete variable domain (other parts from reference TRBV28 and TRBJ1-1): DVKVTQSSRYLVKRTGEKVFLECVQDMDHENMFWYRQDPGLGLRLIYFSYDVKMKEKGDIPEGYSVSREKKERFSLILESASTNQTSMYLCASSPTGGWSEAFFGQGTRLTVV.

This rearrangement joins TRBV2 to TRBJ1-6, with TRBD1 matching over 7 bases. Germline V gives CDR1 SNHLY, CDR2 FYNNEI. The CDR3 extends over 15 amino acids. Losses at the gene ends were 4 bases for V and 9 bases for J; bases not matched to a gene: 9. The CDR3, as DNA: TGTGCCAGCAGTGGAGGGGGCGACGGAGGTTCACCCCTCCACTTT. Protein product: CASSGGGDGGSPLHF.

V is TRBV12-3 or TRBV12-4 and J is TRBJ1-5, with D uncertain. The CDR3 spans 11 residues. V lost 0 bases and J 7 bases, leaving 1 base between the germline ends. The CDR3 DNA is TGTGCCAGCAGTTTAGCCCAGCCCCAGCATTTT. Translated, it gives CASSLAQPQHF.

The genes are TRBV14 and TRBJ1-1, with a tentative D call TRBD1 (6 bases). The CDR3 extends over 14 amino acids. V was trimmed by 4 bases and J by 5 bases, leaving 14 bases between them. The germline gives CDR1 SGHDN, CDR2 FVKESK. The CDR3 DNA is TGTGCCAGCAGCCTCCGGGACATCTTTACTGAAGCTTTCTTT. It yields the protein CASSLRDIFTEAFF.

V usage is TRBV20-1 and J usage is TRBJ2-7; D possibly corresponds to TRBD2 (5 bases). Trimming removed 3 bases at V and 5 bases at J, with 11 bases between. There are 12 residues in the CDR3. CDR1 and CDR2 (germline): DFQATT, SNEGSKA (reference sequence). The CDR3 reads CSASSGIDEQYF. DNA of the CDR3: TGCAGTGCTAGTTCCGGGATCGACGAGCAGTACTTC.

The chain employs TRBV20-1 and TRBJ2-5; 9 bases are shared with TRBD2. The germline V gene encodes CDR1 DFQATT and CDR2 SNEGSKA (reference sequence). This CDR3 region has 16 residues. Trimming removed 6 bases from V and 2 bases from J; junction bases left unmatched: 13. The CDR3 sequence is CSAGKISGGLQETQYF. CDR3 DNA sequence: TGCAGTGCCGGGAAGATTAGCGGGGGCCTTCAAGAGACCCAGTACTTC.

This chain connects TRBV9 to TRBJ2-1, with TRBD2 matching 12 bases. There are 16 residues in the CDR3. V dropped 3 bases and J dropped 3; count of bases not matched to a gene: 4. In germline, CDR1 is SGDLS, CDR2 YYNGEE. CDR3: CASSASGGVLYNEQFF. DNA of the CDR3: TGTGCCAGCAGCGCTAGCGGGGGGGTGCTCTACAATGAGCAGTTCTTC.

This clonotype showed up just a few times. J is TRBJ1-2 and V is TRBV20-1; TRBD1 is a possible D gene (6 bases). With 1 base removed from V and 5 bases from J, the gap between germline ends came to 17 bases. CDR1 is DFQATT, CDR2 SNEGSKA, per germline (reference sequence). The CDR3 spans 15 residues. The CDR3: CSARGGGFPSYGYTF. CDR3 nucleotide sequence: TGCAGTGCTAGAGGAGGGGGGTTCCCATCTTATGGCTACACCTTC.

V and J are TRBV12-3 or TRBV12-4 and TRBJ1-4; D gene ambiguous. V lost 3 bases to trimming and J lost 14 bases, with 19 bases between them. This CDR3 comprises 14 residues. The CDR3 nucleotides read TGTGCCAGCAGTTTGGCAGAAGGCACCGGAAGGCTGTTTTTT. It is translated as CASSLAEGTGRLFF.

The chain is built from TRBV27 and TRBJ2-3; TRBD2 matches at 14 bases. J was trimmed by 10 bases and V by 2 bases; bases with no gene match: 8. CDR3 length: 16 amino acids. Germline lookup yields CDR1 MNHEY and CDR2 SMNVEV (reference sequence). The chain's CDR3 is CASSLKSGLAGAAQYF. The CDR3 DNA is TGTGCCAGCAGTTTAAAGTCGGGACTAGCGGGAGCGGCGCAGTATTTT.

J is TRBJ2-5 and V is TRBV2; D unresolved. The V end was cut by 1 base, the J end by 5 bases, with 8 bases between. This CDR3 is built from 13 residues. The V gene's germline CDR1 is SNHLY and CDR2 FYNNEI. Here the CDR3 reads CASSEEMGETQYF. CDR3 bases: TGTGCCAGCAGTGAAGAGATGGGGGAGACCCAGTACTTC.

This chain uses TRBV5-4 with TRBJ2-7; 8 bases are shared with TRBD1. CDR1 is SGHNT and CDR2 is YYREEE in the germline V gene (reference sequence). The CDR3 is 15 amino acids. The trim removed 4 bases at V and 2 bases at J, leaving 8 bases unmatched. CDR3 residues: CASSKGQGGPYEQYF. The CDR3 DNA follows: TGTGCCAGCAGCAAAGGACAGGGTGGCCCCTACGAGCAGTACTTC.

This clonotype was picked up a small number of times. The gene calls are TRBV20-1 and TRBJ1-2; D not certain. This CDR3 spans 12 amino acids. V was shortened by 2 bases and J by 4 bases, with 8 bases between the two germline ends. Germline V gives CDR1 DFQATT, CDR2 SNEGSKA (reference sequence). The CDR3 region has the DNA TGCAGTGCTAGACGGGTACTCTATGGCTACACCTTC. It is translated as CSARRVLYGYTF.

The chain employs TRBV12-3 or TRBV12-4 and TRBJ2-2; D may be TRBD1 (6 bases). Trimming stripped 5 bases from V and 6 bases from J, with 10 bases between. The CDR3 extends over 13 amino acids. The CDR3 here is CASSRQVSGELFF. The CDR3 coding sequence is TGTGCCAGCAGTAGACAGGTCTCCGGGGAGCTGTTTTTT.